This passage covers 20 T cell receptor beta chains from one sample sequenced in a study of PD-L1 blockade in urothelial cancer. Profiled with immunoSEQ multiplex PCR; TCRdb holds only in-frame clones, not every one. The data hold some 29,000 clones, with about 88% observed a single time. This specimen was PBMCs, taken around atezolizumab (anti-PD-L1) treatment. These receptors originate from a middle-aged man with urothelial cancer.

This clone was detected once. The CDR3 DNA is TGTGCCAGCAGCTTAGGGGCTAGCGGGAGTGAGACCCAGTACTTC. As protein: CASSLGASGSETQYF. This chain joins TRBV7-6 and TRBJ2-5, with 10 bases fitting TRBD2. The length of the CDR3 is 15 residues. The V segment lost 1 base and the J segment 5 bases; nucleotides outside the gene matches: 4. Germline CDR1 SGHVS, CDR2 FNYEAQ.

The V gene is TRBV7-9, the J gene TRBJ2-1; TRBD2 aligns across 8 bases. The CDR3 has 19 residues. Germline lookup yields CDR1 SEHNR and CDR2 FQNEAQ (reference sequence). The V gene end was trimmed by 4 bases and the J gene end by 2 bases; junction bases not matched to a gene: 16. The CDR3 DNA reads TGTGCCAGCAGCTACCCCCCGGGGGGGGCAGGGATCACCTACAATGAGCAGTTCTTC. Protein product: CASSYPPGGAGITYNEQFF.

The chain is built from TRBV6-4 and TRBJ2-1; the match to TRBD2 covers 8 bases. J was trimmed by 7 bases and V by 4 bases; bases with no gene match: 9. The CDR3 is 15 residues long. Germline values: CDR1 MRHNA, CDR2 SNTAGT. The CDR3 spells CASSGSGGLGNEQFF. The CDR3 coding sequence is TGTGCCAGCAGTGGAAGCGGGGGACTTGGGAATGAGCAGTTCTTC.

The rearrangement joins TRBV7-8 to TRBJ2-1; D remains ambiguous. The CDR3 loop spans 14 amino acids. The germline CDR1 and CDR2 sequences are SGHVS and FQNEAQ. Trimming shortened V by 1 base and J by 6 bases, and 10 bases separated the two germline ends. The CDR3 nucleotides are TGTGCCAGCAGCTTAGATTATGGTAGCAATGAGCAGTTCTTC. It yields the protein CASSLDYGSNEQFF.

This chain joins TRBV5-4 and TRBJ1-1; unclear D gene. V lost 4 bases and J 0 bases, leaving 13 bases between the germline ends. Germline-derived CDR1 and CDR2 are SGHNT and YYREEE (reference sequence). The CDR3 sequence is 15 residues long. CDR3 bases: TGTGCCAGCAGCCTACCCGGGTCGGTGAACACTGAAGCTTTCTTT. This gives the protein CASSLPGSVNTEAFF.

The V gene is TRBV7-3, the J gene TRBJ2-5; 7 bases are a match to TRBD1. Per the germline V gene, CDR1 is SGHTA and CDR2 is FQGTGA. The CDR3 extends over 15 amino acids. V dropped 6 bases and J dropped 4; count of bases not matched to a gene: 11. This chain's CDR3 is CASRQTGDWRETQYF. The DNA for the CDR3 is TGTGCCAGCAGGCAAACAGGGGATTGGCGAGAGACCCAGTACTTC.

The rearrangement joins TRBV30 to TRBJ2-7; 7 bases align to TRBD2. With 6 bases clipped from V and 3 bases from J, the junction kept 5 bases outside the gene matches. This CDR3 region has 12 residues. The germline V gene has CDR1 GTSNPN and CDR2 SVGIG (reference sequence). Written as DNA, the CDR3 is TGTGCCTGTTCGAGCGGGGTCTACGAGCAGTACTTC. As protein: CACSSGVYEQYF.

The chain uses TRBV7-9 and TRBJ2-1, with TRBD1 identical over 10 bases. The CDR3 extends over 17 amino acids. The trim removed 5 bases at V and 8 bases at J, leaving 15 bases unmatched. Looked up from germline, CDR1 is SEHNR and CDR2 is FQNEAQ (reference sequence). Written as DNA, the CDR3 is TGTGCCAGCAGCCCAACCTTTCCGGGACAGGGGACCGATGAGCAGTTCTTC. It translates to CASSPTFPGQGTDEQFF.

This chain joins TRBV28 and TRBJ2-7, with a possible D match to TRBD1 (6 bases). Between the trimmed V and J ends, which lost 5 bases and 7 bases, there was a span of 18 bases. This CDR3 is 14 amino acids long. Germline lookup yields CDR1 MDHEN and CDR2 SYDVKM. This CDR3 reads CASSVPGQGGEQYF. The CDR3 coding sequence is TGTGCCAGCAGTGTACCGGGACAAGGTGGGGAGCAGTACTTC.

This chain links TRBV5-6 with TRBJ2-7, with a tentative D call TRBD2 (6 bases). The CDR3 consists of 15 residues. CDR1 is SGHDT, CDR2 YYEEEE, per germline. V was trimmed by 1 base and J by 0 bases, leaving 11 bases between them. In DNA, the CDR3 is TGTGCCAGCAGCTTGTGGAGGGTGCCCTCCTACGAGCAGTACTTC. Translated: CASSLWRVPSYEQYF.

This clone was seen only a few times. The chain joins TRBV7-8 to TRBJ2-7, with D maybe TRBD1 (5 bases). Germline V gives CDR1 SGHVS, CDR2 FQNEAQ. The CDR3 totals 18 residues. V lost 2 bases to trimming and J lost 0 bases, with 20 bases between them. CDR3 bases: TGTGCCAGCAGCTTACACCCCCCAGGGCCCACCACCTCCTACGAGCAGTACTTC. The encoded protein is CASSLHPPGPTTSYEQYF.

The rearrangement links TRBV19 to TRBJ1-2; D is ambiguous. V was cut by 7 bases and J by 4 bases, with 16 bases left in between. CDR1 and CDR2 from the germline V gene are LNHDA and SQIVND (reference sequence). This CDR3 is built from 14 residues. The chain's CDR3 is CASTKSGVGYGYTF. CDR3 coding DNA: TGTGCCAGTACGAAGTCCGGGGTAGGCTATGGCTACACCTTC.

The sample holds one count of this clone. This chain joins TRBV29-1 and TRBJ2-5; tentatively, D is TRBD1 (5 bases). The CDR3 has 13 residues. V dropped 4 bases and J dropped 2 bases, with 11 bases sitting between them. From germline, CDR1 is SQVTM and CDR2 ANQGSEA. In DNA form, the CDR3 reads TGCAGCGTTGTCGGACACAAGCAAGAGACCCAGTACTTC. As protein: CSVVGHKQETQYF.

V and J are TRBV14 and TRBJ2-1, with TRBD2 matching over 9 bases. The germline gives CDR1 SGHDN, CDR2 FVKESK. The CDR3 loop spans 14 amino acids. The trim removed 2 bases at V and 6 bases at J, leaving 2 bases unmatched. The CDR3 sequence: CASSQQREVNEQFF. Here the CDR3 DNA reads TGTGCCAGCAGCCAACAGCGGGAGGTCAATGAGCAGTTCTTC.

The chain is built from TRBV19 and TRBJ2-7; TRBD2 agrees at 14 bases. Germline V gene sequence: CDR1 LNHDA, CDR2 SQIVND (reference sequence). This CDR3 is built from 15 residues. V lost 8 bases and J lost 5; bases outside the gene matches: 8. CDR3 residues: CASAGLAGGLNEQYF. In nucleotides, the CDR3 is TGTGCCAGTGCTGGACTAGCGGGAGGTCTCAACGAGCAGTACTTC.

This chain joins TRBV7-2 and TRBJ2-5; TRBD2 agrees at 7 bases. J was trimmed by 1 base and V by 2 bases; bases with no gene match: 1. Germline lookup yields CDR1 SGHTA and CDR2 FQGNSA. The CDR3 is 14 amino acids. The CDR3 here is CASSLPSGQETQYF. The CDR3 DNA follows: TGTGCCAGCAGCTTACCTAGCGGCCAAGAGACCCAGTACTTC.

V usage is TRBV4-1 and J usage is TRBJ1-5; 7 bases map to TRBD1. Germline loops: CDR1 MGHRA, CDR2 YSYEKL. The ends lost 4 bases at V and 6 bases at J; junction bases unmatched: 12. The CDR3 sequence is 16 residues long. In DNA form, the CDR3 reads TGCGCCAGCAGCCCACAGACAGGGAGTGAAAGTCAGCCCCAGCATTTT. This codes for CASSPQTGSESQPQHF.

The CDR3 spells CASSDGFRGGTNTGELFF. DNA for the CDR3: TGTGCCAGCAGTGATGGGTTTCGCGGGGGTACGAACACCGGGGAGCTGTTTTTT. This chain uses TRBV6-1 with TRBJ2-2, with TRBD2 matching 7 bases. Per the germline V gene, CDR1 is MNHNS and CDR2 is SASEGT. The CDR3 contains 18 residues. With 3 bases clipped from V and 0 bases from J, the junction kept 10 bases outside the gene matches.

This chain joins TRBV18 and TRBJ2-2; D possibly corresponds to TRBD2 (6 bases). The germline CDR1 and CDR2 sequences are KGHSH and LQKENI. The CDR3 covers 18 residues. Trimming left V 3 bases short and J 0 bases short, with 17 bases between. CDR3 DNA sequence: TGTGCCAGCTCACCCGGGGTGGTTAGCGGCGCGAACACCGGGGAGCTGTTTTTT. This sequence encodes CASSPGVVSGANTGELFF.

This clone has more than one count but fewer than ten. CDR3 in amino acids: CASGPIGGGGPQHF. CDR3 bases: TGTGCCAGCGGCCCCATAGGGGGTGGCGGGCCCCAGCATTTT. The V and J genes are TRBV6-5 and TRBJ1-5, with a tentative D call TRBD1 (6 bases). The CDR3 has 14 residues. Germline V gene lookup returns CDR1 MNHEY and CDR2 SVGAGI. V lost 8 bases, J lost 9 bases, and 20 bases lay in between.